Presented here are 32 T cell receptor beta chains from one specimen sequenced in a study of OX40 agonist ivuxolimab in advanced cancers. Generated by immunoSEQ multiplex PCR, the TCRdb table keeps only in-frame clones and is missing some. The data show 50,000 to 60,000 clones, around 88% seen once. The sample consisted of CD4+ or CD8+ T cells sorted from blood, taken in a trial of the OX40 agonist ivuxolimab. Receptors originate from an adult with an advanced solid tumor such as melanoma, head and neck, liver or kidney cancer.

The chain carries TRBV5-6 and TRBJ1-6; D gene uncertain. This CDR3 has 15 residues. With 0 bases removed from V and 8 bases from J, the gap between germline ends came to 12 bases. Germline V gene data show CDR1 as SGHDT and CDR2 as YYEEEE. The CDR3 DNA is TGTGCCAGCAGCTTGGGGGTGCTTGACTATTCACCCCTCCACTTT. As protein: CASSLGVLDYSPLHF.

The chain carries TRBV1 and TRBJ2-1. TRBV1 is a pseudogene. There are 16 residues in the CDR3. The CDR3 here is CTSSQDRGPKGNEQFF. As DNA, the CDR3 is TGCACCAGCAGCCAAGATCGTGGACCCAAGGGCAATGAGCAGTTCTTC.

V gene TRBV7-8 combines with J gene TRBJ2-5; possible D gene TRBD2, 8 bases. CDR3 length: 16 amino acids. Germline V gives CDR1 SGHVS, CDR2 FQNEAQ. The V end was cut by 1 base, the J end by 5 bases, with 17 bases between. CDR3 DNA sequence: TGTGCCAGCAGCTTAGAGGGACTAGGGGGCCGGGAGACCCAGTACTTC. Its protein is CASSLEGLGGRETQYF.

The chain carries TRBV30 and TRBJ2-1; 12 positions match TRBD2. This CDR3 spans 16 amino acids. The J segment lost 4 bases and the V segment lost 2 bases, leaving 6 bases of the junction unmatched. CDR1 is GTSNPN and CDR2 is SVGIG in the germline V gene (reference sequence). The CDR3 DNA sequence: TGTGCCTGGAGTAGGGGGACTAGCGGGTTGTACAATGAGCAGTTCTTC. Encoded protein: CAWSRGTSGLYNEQFF.

This chain uses TRBV21-1 with TRBJ2-7; the tabulated D call, TRBD2, remains unverified against the DNA. TRBV21-1 is annotated as a pseudogene. The CDR3 has 14 residues. As DNA, the CDR3 is TGTGCCAGCAGCAAAGGAGGGATTTCCTACGAGCAGTACTTC. Its translation: CASSKGGISYEQYF.

The chain is built from TRBV5-1 and TRBJ2-1, with TRBD2 matching over 13 bases. Germline lookup yields CDR1 SGHRS and CDR2 YFSETQ. Germline trimming cut 5 bases from V and 14 bases from J; bases unmatched to any gene: 7. This CDR3 spans 13 amino acids. This CDR3 reads CASREGLAGLEFF. In DNA form, the CDR3 reads TGCGCCAGCAGGGAGGGACTAGCGGGATTAGAGTTCTTC.

This chain uses TRBV4-2 with TRBJ1-1, with a weak D call TRBD1 (5 bases). Germline-derived CDR1 and CDR2 are LGHNA and YNFKEQ. The length of the CDR3 is 13 residues. Trimming pared 3 bases from V and 1 base from J, leaving 6 bases between. The CDR3 nucleotides are TGTGCCAGCAGCCAGGGGGAGAACACTGAAGCTTTCTTT. Protein product: CASSQGENTEAFF.

The rearrangement links TRBV6-5 to TRBJ2-7; D gene ambiguous. The V and J ends lost 6 bases and 0 bases respectively, with 12 bases between them. This CDR3 is built from 14 residues. CDR1 and CDR2 (germline): MNHEY, SVGAGI. The CDR3 DNA reads as TGTGCCAGCAGACGGACGGTTAGCTCCTACGAGCAGTACTTC. Amino acid sequence: CASRRTVSSYEQYF.

CDR3 in amino acids: CASSPRTSGSNEQFF. The CDR3 nucleotides are TGTGCCAGCAGCCCCCGGACTAGCGGGAGTAATGAGCAGTTCTTC. The V gene is TRBV5-6, the J gene TRBJ2-1; 13 nucleotides match TRBD2. J lost 7 bases, V lost 4 bases, and 5 bases had no gene match. CDR1 and CDR2 (germline): SGHDT, YYEEEE. The CDR3 runs to 15 residues.

The chain carries TRBV19 and TRBJ1-2; unclear D gene. Per the germline V gene, CDR1 is LNHDA and CDR2 is SQIVND (reference sequence). Deletions cut 5 bases from V and 4 bases from J, with 14 bases between. This CDR3 spans 14 amino acids. Here the CDR3 reads CASSPMPRGYGYTF. The CDR3 bases are TGTGCCAGTAGTCCCATGCCGCGGGGCTATGGCTACACCTTC.

The chain couples TRBV29-1 to TRBJ2-7, with no clear D. This CDR3 has 13 amino acids. V dropped 6 bases and J dropped 4 bases, with 16 bases sitting between them. From germline, CDR1 is SQVTM and CDR2 ANQGSEA. As DNA, the CDR3 is TGCAGCGTAGTGACCGTCAGCAGGTACGAGCAGTACTTC. Protein: CSVVTVSRYEQYF.

The genes are TRBV28 and TRBJ1-3; no firm D call. CDR1 MDHEN and CDR2 SYDVKM come from the germline V gene. V lost 9 bases to trimming and J lost 0 bases, with 15 bases between them. CDR3 length: 15 residues. CDR3 in amino acids: CASRFRPISGNTIYF. Written as DNA, the CDR3 is TGTGCCAGTCGTTTCAGGCCGATCTCTGGAAACACCATATATTTT.

The chain joins TRBV6-4 to TRBJ2-1; 10 bases fit TRBD2. Germline V lookup: CDR1 MRHNA, CDR2 SNTAGT. V lost 2 bases to trimming and J lost 3 bases; unmatched junction nucleotides: 4. The CDR3 sequence is 16 residues long. The CDR3 here is CASSDHIAGGYNEQFF. DNA for the CDR3: TGTGCCAGCAGTGACCATATAGCGGGAGGCTACAATGAGCAGTTCTTC.

The gene calls are TRBV28 and TRBJ1-5; 7 bases fit TRBD1. V shed 2 bases and J 0 bases; nucleotides not matched to a gene: 4. This CDR3 contains 16 residues. Germline V lookup: CDR1 MDHEN, CDR2 SYDVKM. The CDR3, as DNA: TGTGCCAGCAGTTTACAGGGGGGAACTAGCAATCAGCCCCAGCATTTT. Protein sequence: CASSLQGGTSNQPQHF.

The gene calls are TRBV18 and TRBJ2-7; weak D call: TRBD1 (6 bases). The length of the CDR3 is 13 residues. The germline V gene encodes CDR1 KGHSH and CDR2 LQKENI. Trimming took 6 bases from V and 3 from J, leaving 12 bases between them. The CDR3 DNA reads TGTGCCAGCTCCCTACAGGGAATCTACGAGCAGTACTTC. It translates to CASSLQGIYEQYF.

This chain connects TRBV29-1 to TRBJ2-5, with 13 bases identical to TRBD2. Germline CDR1 and CDR2: SQVTM and ANQGSEA. V was pared by 4 bases and J by 4 bases, with 3 bases of the junction left unmatched. The CDR3 covers 14 residues. The CDR3 region is CSVAWTSGRETQYF. In DNA form, the CDR3 reads TGCAGCGTTGCATGGACTAGCGGGAGAGAGACCCAGTACTTC.

This chain uses TRBV5-1 with TRBJ1-2; D perhaps matches TRBD1 (5 bases). The CDR3 runs to 14 residues. Germline CDR1 SGHRS, CDR2 YFSETQ. V lost 0 bases to trimming and J lost 5 bases, with 11 bases between them. CDR3 nucleotide sequence: TGCGCCAGCAGCTTGGGGGACGTGTGGTATGGCTACACCTTC. Encoded protein: CASSLGDVWYGYTF.

This clone has only one observation. The genes are TRBV27 and TRBJ2-1; tentative D call: TRBD2 (7 bases). Germline V gene sequence: CDR1 MNHEY, CDR2 SMNVEV (reference sequence). The CDR3 consists of 17 residues. Trimming shortened V by 3 bases and J by 0 bases, and 15 bases separated the two germline ends. The CDR3 spells CASSFLGGGSSYNEQFF. The CDR3 DNA is TGTGCCAGCAGTTTTCTCGGGGGCGGGAGCTCCTACAATGAGCAGTTCTTC.

This clone was counted only a few times. DNA of the CDR3: TGTGCCACCGGACAGGCGTTGCGGGGGCCCCAGCATTTT. Protein sequence: CATGQALRGPQHF. The chain employs TRBV30 and TRBJ1-5; 7 bases match TRBD1. CDR1 is GTSNPN, CDR2 SVGIG, per germline (reference sequence). Germline trimming cut 8 bases from V and 9 bases from J; bases unmatched to any gene: 13. This CDR3 spans 13 amino acids. The complete variable domain, with remaining parts taken from reference TRBV30 and TRBJ1-5, reads SQTIHQWPATLVQPVGSPLSLECTVEGTSNPNLYWYRQAAGRGLQLLFYSVGIGQISSEVPQNLSASRPQDRQFILSSKKLLLSDSGFYLCATGQALRGPQHFGDGTRLSIL.

The CDR3 nucleotides read TGCAGTGCTAAGCCCACAGATACGCAGTATTTT. Encoded protein: CSAKPTDTQYF. The V gene is TRBV20-1, the J gene TRBJ2-3; D is uncertain. This CDR3 region has 11 residues. Germline V lookup: CDR1 DFQATT, CDR2 SNEGSKA (reference sequence). V was cut by 4 bases and J by 2 bases, with 4 bases left in between.

The chain joins TRBV7-3 to TRBJ2-1; 9 bases agree with TRBD1. The germline V gene has CDR1 SGHTA and CDR2 FQGTGA. Trimming removed 4 bases from V and 3 bases from J; junction bases left unmatched: 4. The CDR3 is made up of 15 amino acids. The CDR3 DNA sequence: TGTGCCAGCAGCTCGCCGGGACAGGGCTACAATGAGCAGTTCTTC. Its protein product is CASSSPGQGYNEQFF.

V and J are TRBV7-2 and TRBJ2-1; 14 nucleotides agree with TRBD2. In germline, CDR1 is SGHTA, CDR2 FQGNSA. V shed 5 bases and J 7 bases; nucleotides not matched to a gene: 4. This CDR3 is built from 15 residues. The CDR3 nucleotides read TGTGCCAGCAGCCCCGGACTAGCGGGAGGAAATGAGCAGTTCTTC. Its protein is CASSPGLAGGNEQFF.

The rearrangement links TRBV29-1 to TRBJ1-1; tentative D call: TRBD1 (5 bases). Trimming pared 0 bases from V and 4 bases from J, leaving 21 bases between. This CDR3 spans 17 amino acids. Germline V gene data show CDR1 as SQVTM and CDR2 as ANQGSEA. For the CDR3, the DNA is TGCAGCGTTGAAGATCCACAGGCGAGGGGCGCCGTCACTGAAGCTTTCTTT. This translates into CSVEDPQARGAVTEAFF.

The V and J genes are TRBV7-9 and TRBJ2-7; D is tentatively TRBD1 or TRBD2 (6 bases each). The CDR3 runs 13 residues. Germline V gives CDR1 SEHNR, CDR2 FQNEAQ (reference sequence). V dropped 7 bases and J dropped 6 bases, with 16 bases sitting between them. CDR3 region: CASTGAGTGEQYF. The CDR3 bases are TGTGCCAGCACGGGGGCGGGGACGGGCGAGCAGTACTTC.

The chain has TRBV11-2 and TRBJ2-5, with 7 bases aligning to TRBD1. Near its end, the DNA agrees better with TRBJ2-7, so the J call may be wrong. Germline V CDR1 and CDR2: SGHAT, FQNNGV. The CDR3 loop spans 15 amino acids. The CDR3 coding sequence is TGTGCCAGCATTTCTACTTCGGGACAGCATTACGAGCAGTACTTC. This sequence encodes CASISTSGQHYEQYF.

The V and J genes are TRBV10-3 and TRBJ1-1, with D unresolved. Trimming removed 2 bases from V and 1 base from J, with 11 bases in between. From germline, CDR1 is ENHRY and CDR2 SYGVKD. This CDR3 contains 15 residues. CDR3: CAISEQLNGNTEAFF. The DNA for the CDR3 is TGTGCCATCAGTGAGCAACTGAATGGGAACACTGAAGCTTTCTTT.

This clone was recorded many times. The chain uses TRBV7-2 and TRBJ2-7, with TRBD2 matching over 10 bases. Germline V CDR1 and CDR2: SGHTA, FQGNSA. The length of the CDR3 is 14 residues. The junction had 3 bases not matched to a gene; V was cut back by 5 bases and J by 2 bases. DNA for the CDR3: TGTGCCAGCAGCCAAGGACTAGCGGCCTACGAGCAGTACTTC. Its translation: CASSQGLAAYEQYF.

The chain is built from TRBV5-1 and TRBJ2-3, with TRBD1 matching 10 bases. Trimming took 2 bases from V and 7 from J; bases not matched to a gene: 10. The CDR3 is 16 residues long. Germline V lookup: CDR1 SGHRS, CDR2 YFSETQ. The chain's CDR3 is CASSFSGTGAPNTQYF. Written as DNA, the CDR3 is TGCGCCAGCAGCTTCTCCGGGACAGGGGCGCCCAATACGCAGTATTTT. The entire variable domain, with the rest obtained from reference TRBV5-1 and TRBJ2-3, is as follows: KAGVTQTPRYLIKTRGQQVTLSCSPISGHRSVSWYQQTPGQGLQFLFEYFSETQRNKGNFPGRFSGRQFSNSRSEMNVSTLELGDSALYLCASSFSGTGAPNTQYFGPGTRLTVL.

This chain joins TRBV10-2 and TRBJ2-7; the D gene is possibly TRBD1 (6 bases). V was shortened by 7 bases and J by 6 bases, with 13 bases between the two germline ends. This CDR3 contains 12 residues. The germline V gene has CDR1 WSHSY and CDR2 SAAADI. The CDR3 region is CASKDSGLEQYF. The CDR3 DNA reads as TGCGCCAGCAAGGACAGTGGTCTCGAGCAGTACTTC.

This chain connects TRBV11-3 to TRBJ1-1; D not certain. The V and J ends lost 0 bases and 2 bases respectively, with 4 bases between them. The CDR3 consists of 13 residues. Germline assignment: CDR1 SGHNT and CDR2 YENEEA. Written as DNA, the CDR3 is TGTGCCAGCAGCTTAGAGGCTAACACTGAAGCTTTCTTT. This gives the protein CASSLEANTEAFF.

The V call is TRBV7-3, the J call TRBJ2-3; weak D call: TRBD2 (6 bases). Germline V CDR1 and CDR2: SGHTA, FQGTGA. The CDR3 is made up of 15 amino acids. V lost 4 bases and J 0 bases, leaving 11 bases between the germline ends. In DNA form, the CDR3 reads TGTGCCAGCAGCTCGGGGGTATGGAGCACAGATACGCAGTATTTT. The encoded protein is CASSSGVWSTDTQYF.

The chain has TRBV29-1 and TRBJ1-1; D gene uncertain. Between the trimmed V and J ends, which lost 4 bases and 1 base, there was a span of 10 bases. Germline values: CDR1 SQVTM, CDR2 ANQGSEA. This CDR3 is 13 amino acids long. CDR3 DNA: TGCAGCGTTGGGGCCCCAACGAACACTGAAGCTTTCTTT. Amino acid sequence: CSVGAPTNTEAFF.